Sequencing of this T cell receptor (beta chain) was carried out in a study of naive and memory T cell subsets. Study findings and constraints: Gini index rose across naive, CM, EM and EMRA in CD4 and CD8. In naive cells, over 85% of TCR sequences were seen only once.

The ends lost 1 base at V and 9 bases at J; junction bases unmatched: 11. CDR1 LGHDT and CDR2 YNNKEL come from the germline V gene (reference sequence). The length of the CDR3 is 18 residues. An equimolar mix of two oligonucleotides served as the beta constant-region primer for TRBC1 and TRBC2. Ligated cDNA was amplified by four rounds of PCR with nested alpha and beta constant-region primers and SP2. Via MiXCR, TCRdb re-called the UMI-ligation and nested PCR reads, giving one row per CDR3 protein. The sample consists of around 110,000 distinct CDR3 sequences, around a third of them appearing once. CMV status came from CD4+ IFNgamma after overnight CMV lysate stimulation. Four subsets defined by CD45RA and CD27 were sorted after CD3, CD4, CD8 and live/dead staining. This clonotype was seen only a few times. The target antigen is unknown.

The sample consisted of central memory CD4+ T cells from blood. The chain carries TRBV3-1 and TRBJ2-1; 14 bases align to TRBD2. The TCR was taken from a human donor in good health. The CDR3 is CASSQGPPGTSGSGEQFF. The DNA for the CDR3 is TGTGCCAGCAGCCAAGGGCCCCCCGGGACTAGCGGGAGTGGTGAGCAGTTCTTC.